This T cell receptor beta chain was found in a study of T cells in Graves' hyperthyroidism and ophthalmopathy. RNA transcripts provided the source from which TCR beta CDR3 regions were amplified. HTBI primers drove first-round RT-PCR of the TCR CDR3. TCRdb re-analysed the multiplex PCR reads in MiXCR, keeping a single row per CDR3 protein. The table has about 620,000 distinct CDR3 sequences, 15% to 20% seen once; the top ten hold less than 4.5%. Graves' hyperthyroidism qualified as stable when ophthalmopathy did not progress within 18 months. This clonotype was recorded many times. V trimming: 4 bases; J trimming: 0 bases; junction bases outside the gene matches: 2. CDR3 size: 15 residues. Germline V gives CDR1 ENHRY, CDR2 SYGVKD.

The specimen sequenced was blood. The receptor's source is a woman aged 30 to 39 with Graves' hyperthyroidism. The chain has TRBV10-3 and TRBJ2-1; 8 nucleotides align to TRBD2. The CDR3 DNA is TGTGCCATCAGTGGAGCGGGAGTCTCCTACAATGAGCAGTTCTTC. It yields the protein CAISGAGVSYNEQFF.